This TCR beta chain was profiled in a study of cytomegalovirus exposure and HLA in healthy donors. Findings and caveats of the study: Common viral pathogens seemed to be connected with several of the most significant clusters, according to a later analysis. Later analysis reportedly placed an Asian-associated ancestry cluster below the roughly 680-donor mean in N-insertions. TRBV6-2, TRBV6-3 and other indistinguishable V segments were excluded.

This CDR3 spans 13 amino acids. The V and J ends lost 7 bases and 0 bases respectively, with 9 bases between them. Germline assignment: CDR1 SNHLY and CDR2 FYNNEI. This clone was found a few times. The antigen is not known. Primers included in the PCR were 60 Vbeta and 13 Jbeta primers. Data came from immunoSEQ multiplex PCR; TCRdb stores just in-frame clones and leaves some out. Of 120,000 or so clones in the sample, approximately 77% are singletons; the top ten hold under 2%. The J gene is TRBJ1-1, the V gene TRBV2; no firm D call. Material for sequencing was PBMCs. The origin of this receptor is a young man in good health and CMV-seronegative. The CDR3 here is CASKWELNTEAFF. The CDR3, as DNA: TGTGCCAGCAAGTGGGAGTTGAACACTGAAGCTTTCTTT.